The 23 T cell receptor beta chains below all came from one sample that was sequenced in a study of cytomegalovirus exposure and HLA in healthy donors. PCR was performed using 60 Vbeta and 13 Jbeta primers. Assay: immunoSEQ multiplex PCR; the TCRdb copy retains only in-frame clones and omits some. The profile shows 150,000 to 200,000 clones, around 81% of them singletons. Sequencing was performed on PBMCs. The origin of the receptors is a woman in her forties in good health and CMV-seronegative.

This chain connects TRBV28 to TRBJ2-7; TRBD2 matches 7 bases. Germline V gene sequence: CDR1 MDHEN, CDR2 SYDVKM. The CDR3 loop spans 14 amino acids. Unmatched junction bases numbered 7, after V lost 5 bases and J lost 3 bases. The CDR3 coding sequence is TGTGCCAGCAGTATTGGAGCGGGACTCTACGAGCAGTACTTC. It specifies CASSIGAGLYEQYF.

The chain combines TRBV30 with TRBJ1-1, with TRBD1 matching over 7 bases. The CDR3 runs 15 residues. Germline V gives CDR1 GTSNPN, CDR2 SVGIG (reference sequence). Trimming at V came to 0 bases and at J to 1 base, leaving 5 bases not matched to a gene. CDR3 sequence: CAWSVQGTKNTEAFF. CDR3 nucleotides: TGTGCCTGGAGTGTACAGGGGACAAAGAACACTGAAGCTTTCTTT.

J is TRBJ2-6 and V is TRBV5-1, with 7 bases lining up with TRBD1. V dropped 3 bases and J dropped 4; count of bases not matched to a gene: 13. Looked up from germline, CDR1 is SGHRS and CDR2 is YFSETQ. The CDR3 sequence is 18 residues long. CDR3 sequence: CASSSGTATGSGANVLTF. The CDR3 DNA is TGCGCCAGCAGCTCGGGTACCGCGACAGGGTCCGGGGCCAACGTCCTGACTTTC.

The chain combines TRBV7-9 with TRBJ1-1; 9 bases line up with TRBD1. The J segment lost 1 base and the V segment lost 5 bases, leaving 11 bases of the junction unmatched. The germline CDR1 and CDR2 sequences are SEHNR and FQNEAQ (reference sequence). The CDR3 spans 17 residues. CDR3 region: CASSRLLRDRANTEAFF. The CDR3 nucleotides read TGTGCCAGCAGCCGACTTCTCCGGGACAGGGCGAACACTGAAGCTTTCTTT.

The rearrangement links TRBV4-1 to TRBJ1-6, with 7 bases that match TRBD1. V was clipped by 0 bases and J by 9 bases; unmatched bases: 8. There are 16 residues in the CDR3. Germline V CDR1 and CDR2: MGHRA, YSYEKL. This CDR3 reads CASSQEATGVISPLHF. CDR3 nucleotide sequence: TGCGCCAGCAGCCAAGAGGCCACAGGGGTGATTTCACCCCTCCACTTT.

The J gene is TRBJ2-5, the V gene TRBV5-4; D remains unclear. The CDR3 length is 14 residues. In germline, CDR1 is SGHNT, CDR2 YYREEE (reference sequence). Trimming stripped 0 bases from V and 0 bases from J, with 6 bases between. The CDR3 sequence: CASSLGGNQETQYF. CDR3 coding DNA: TGTGCCAGCAGCTTGGGAGGAAACCAAGAGACCCAGTACTTC.

The CDR3 here is CASRSRGLNTEAFF. The DNA of the CDR3 is TGTGCCAGCCGGAGTAGGGGGCTGAACACTGAAGCTTTCTTT. The chain recombines TRBV6-5 with TRBJ1-1; 7 nucleotides line up with TRBD1. V lost 8 bases, J lost 0 bases, and 6 bases stayed unmatched. Per germline, CDR1 MNHEY and CDR2 SVGAGI. The CDR3 runs 14 residues.

The chain joins TRBV5-1 to TRBJ2-5; D gene uncertain. The CDR3 runs 12 residues. Trimming cost V 3 bases and J 5 bases, with 8 bases left between them. CDR1 and CDR2 from the germline V gene are SGHRS and YFSETQ. The CDR3: CASSSPAETQYF. DNA of the CDR3: TGCGCCAGCAGCTCCCCTGCGGAGACCCAGTACTTC.

The rearrangement links TRBV6-4 to TRBJ2-1, with D uncertain. Germline CDR1 MRHNA, CDR2 SNTAGT. V was trimmed by 4 bases and J by 9 bases, leaving 10 bases between them. CDR3 length equals 12 residues. CDR3 loop: CASSGSGGEQFF. The CDR3 DNA follows: TGTGCCAGCAGTGGCTCCGGCGGTGAGCAGTTCTTC.

J is TRBJ2-7 and V is TRBV11-2, with 9 bases fitting TRBD2. CDR1 is SGHAT, CDR2 FQNNGV, per germline. The CDR3 has 15 residues. V shed 1 base and J 5 bases; nucleotides not matched to a gene: 6. The CDR3 DNA reads as TGTGCCAGCAGCTTAGGAGCTAGCGGGATCAACGAGCAGTACTTC. Encoded protein: CASSLGASGINEQYF.

Regarding this clone: Its ends do not fully match the called genes, so a read error is possible. V and J are TRBV6-4 and TRBJ2-3; 9 bases line up with TRBD2. The CDR3 totals 12 residues. The germline gives CDR1 MRHNA, CDR2 SNTAGT. The CDR3, as DNA: TGTGCCAGCAGTGACCTCGGGACTAGCATGCATTTT. Its translation is CASSDLGTSMHF.

The chain carries TRBV30 and TRBJ1-1; no reliable D call. Looked up from germline, CDR1 is GTSNPN and CDR2 is SVGIG (reference sequence). Between the trimmed V and J ends, which lost 4 bases and 3 bases, there was a span of 12 bases. The CDR3 extends over 13 amino acids. This CDR3 is CAWTTSRDTEAFF. DNA for the CDR3: TGTGCCTGGACCACGTCCCGGGACACTGAAGCTTTCTTT. Variable domain in full (rest from reference TRBV30 and TRBJ1-1): SQTIHQWPATLVQPVGSPLSLECTVEGTSNPNLYWYRQAAGRGLQLLFYSVGIGQISSEVPQNLSASRPQDRQFILSSKKLLLSDSGFYLCAWTTSRDTEAFFGQGTRLTVV.

This chain connects TRBV6-1 to TRBJ1-2; 7 bases are shared with TRBD1. V trimming: 0 bases; J trimming: 3 bases; junction bases outside the gene matches: 7. The length of the CDR3 is 16 residues. Germline lookup yields CDR1 MNHNS and CDR2 SASEGT. This CDR3 is CASSEAGRGRDYGYTF. The CDR3 DNA is TGTGCCAGCAGTGAAGCCGGGAGGGGGCGCGACTATGGCTACACCTTC.

The V and J genes are TRBV4-1 and TRBJ2-3, with 10 bases lining up with TRBD2. The CDR3 has 18 amino acids. J lost 2 bases, V lost 1 base, and 9 bases had no gene match. Germline V gives CDR1 MGHRA, CDR2 YSYEKL. In nucleotides, the CDR3 is TGCGCCAGCAGCCAAGGGGGAATAGCGGGGGGTCCCACAGATACGCAGTATTTT. Encoded protein: CASSQGGIAGGPTDTQYF.

This chain connects TRBV19 to TRBJ2-5; 14 bases agree with TRBD2. This CDR3 is 14 amino acids long. Germline CDR1 reads LNHDA; CDR2 reads SQIVND (reference sequence). V dropped 4 bases and J dropped 7; count of bases not matched to a gene: 2. The CDR3 bases are TGTGCCAGTAGTACGGGGACTAGCGGGAGGACCCAGTACTTC. Translating gives CASSTGTSGRTQYF.

This chain connects TRBV27 to TRBJ2-1, with TRBD2 matching 7 bases. J lost 1 base, V lost 0 bases, and 6 bases had no gene match. Per germline, CDR1 MNHEY and CDR2 SMNVEV (reference sequence). The length of the CDR3 is 17 residues. The CDR3 DNA follows: TGTGCCAGCAGTTTATCGGGCGGGAGTACGTCCTACAATGAGCAGTTCTTC. Encoded protein: CASSLSGGSTSYNEQFF.

This clone was seen a handful of times. The rearrangement joins TRBV29-1 to TRBJ2-3; 7 bases line up with TRBD2. The CDR3 contains 14 residues. CDR1 and CDR2 (germline): SQVTM, ANQGSEA. With V trimmed by 4 bases and J by 4 bases, 8 bases remained unmatched. The CDR3 coding sequence is TGCAGCGTTGGGGGGAGGGTAGGAGCAGATACGCAGTATTTT. This gives the protein CSVGGRVGADTQYF.

The CDR3 DNA is TGTGCCAGCAGCTTAACGAGAGGGAGCACTGAAGCTTTCTTT. This gives the protein CASSLTRGSTEAFF. The chain carries TRBV7-9 and TRBJ1-1; D unclear. Per germline, CDR1 SEHNR and CDR2 FQNEAQ (reference sequence). Trimming left V 2 bases short and J 4 bases short, with 11 bases between. The CDR3 has 14 amino acids.

The chain uses TRBV5-1 and TRBJ2-1, with 9 bases lining up with TRBD2. Germline assignment: CDR1 SGHRS and CDR2 YFSETQ. After removal of 2 bases from V and 9 bases from J, the junction contained 12 bases not matched to a gene. CDR3 length: 16 residues. CDR3 nucleotides: TGCGCCAGCAGCTTAACTAGCGGGCCAGGGAGTGGTGAGCAGTTCTTC. It encodes CASSLTSGPGSGEQFF.

This chain links TRBV6-6 with TRBJ2-7; D is possibly TRBD1 (6 bases). Germline V lookup: CDR1 MNHNY, CDR2 SVGAGI (reference sequence). V lost 5 bases and J lost 4, with 15 bases in between. CDR3 size: 14 residues. The CDR3 protein is CASSAALGGYEQYF. In DNA, the CDR3 is TGTGCCAGCAGTGCAGCGCTAGGGGGTTACGAGCAGTACTTC.

Concerning this clone itself: Other DNA sequences in this specimen translate into the identical CDR3. The chain recombines TRBV30 with TRBJ2-2; 8 bases match TRBD1. Per the germline V gene, CDR1 is GTSNPN and CDR2 is SVGIG (reference sequence). V shed 2 bases, J shed 6 bases, and the junction held 8 bases outside the gene matches. The CDR3 has 15 amino acids. This chain's CDR3 is CAWSTSQGVAGELFF. The DNA of the CDR3 is TGTGCCTGGAGTACTTCACAGGGGGTGGCCGGGGAGCTGTTTTTT.

This clone has a single count. This sequence joins TRBV7-9 and TRBJ1-1; D is ambiguous. CDR1 and CDR2 (germline): SEHNR, FQNEAQ (reference sequence). This CDR3 comprises 14 residues. The germline V and J ends were trimmed by 1 base and 3 bases, with 9 bases remaining between them. CDR3 coding DNA: TGTGCCAGCAGCTTAGACGACACTGACACTGAAGCTTTCTTT. This sequence encodes CASSLDDTDTEAFF.

The V gene is TRBV7-2, the J gene TRBJ2-3; D call uncertain. The germline gives CDR1 SGHTA, CDR2 FQGNSA. V shed 5 bases and J shed 4 bases, with 16 bases lying between them. The CDR3 sequence is 15 residues long. CDR3 sequence: CASSLELLSSDTQYF. The CDR3 DNA reads TGTGCCAGCAGCCTAGAGCTGTTGAGTTCAGATACGCAGTATTTT.